The sample holds a few counts of the clone carrying this T cell receptor beta chain. Every patient had mismatch repair deficiency by PCR or immunohistochemistry. The data were taken from a study of PD-1 blockade in mismatch repair-deficient tumors. The repertoire was sequenced with immunoSEQ multiplex PCR; TCRdb's copy has only in-frame clones and lacks some. Seen here are 15,000 to 25,000 clones, around 80% observed once, and the top ten hold approximately 1.5%. Germline lookup yields CDR1 SGHNT and CDR2 YENEEA. V was pared by 5 bases and J by 5 bases, with 5 bases of the junction left unmatched. The CDR3 extends over 13 amino acids.

The clonotype was recovered from an adult with mismatch repair-deficient cancer. This specimen was PBMCs, taken 52 weeks after starting pembrolizumab. J is TRBJ2-7 and V is TRBV11-3, with 8 bases that match TRBD1. CDR3 residues: CASSRRQGHEQYF. In nucleotides, the CDR3 is TGTGCCAGCAGCCGACGACAGGGGCACGAGCAGTACTTC.